This T cell receptor beta chain was profiled in a study of T cells in localized non-small cell lung cancer. Study results and limitations: Density of T cells in blood, when higher, went with longer overall survival.

The CDR3 is 18 residues long. Trimming pared 1 base from V and 4 bases from J, leaving 22 bases between. CDR1 and CDR2 (germline): SGHNT, YENEEA. About this clone: Its antigen is still unknown.

Sequencing used immunoSEQ multiplex PCR; TCRdb keeps in-frame clones, though not all of them. The table has 890 or so clones, roughly 23% seen once; the top ten hold roughly 12%. The sequences come from normal lung tissue next to the tumor, collected before any cancer treatment. The chain recombines TRBV11-3 with TRBJ1-2, with D possibly being TRBD1 (6 bases). This receptor was obtained from a woman aged 35 to 70 with stage III lung adenocarcinoma. CDR3 bases: TGTGCCAGCAGCTTAGTCCTTTTACCAGGGGTTTCCCCCTATGGCTACACCTTC. This codes for CASSLVLLPGVSPYGYTF.